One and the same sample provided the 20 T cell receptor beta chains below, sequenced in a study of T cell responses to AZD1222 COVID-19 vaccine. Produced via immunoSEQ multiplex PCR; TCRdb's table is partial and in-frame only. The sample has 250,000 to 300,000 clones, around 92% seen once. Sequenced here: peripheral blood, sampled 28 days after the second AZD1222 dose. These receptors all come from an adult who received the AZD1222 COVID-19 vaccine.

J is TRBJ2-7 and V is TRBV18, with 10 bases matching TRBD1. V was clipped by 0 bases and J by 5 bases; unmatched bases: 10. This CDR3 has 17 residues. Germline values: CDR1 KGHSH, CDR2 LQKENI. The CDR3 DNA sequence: TGTGCCAGCTCACCACCTACTACCCGGGACAGGGGTGACGAGCAGTACTTC. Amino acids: CASSPPTTRDRGDEQYF.

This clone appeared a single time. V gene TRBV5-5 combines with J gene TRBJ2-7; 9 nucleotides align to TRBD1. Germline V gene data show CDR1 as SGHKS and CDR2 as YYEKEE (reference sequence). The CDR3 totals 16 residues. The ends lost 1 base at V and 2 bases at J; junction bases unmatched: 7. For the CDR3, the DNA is TGTGCCAGCAGCTTGTCAGGGACAGGGCCTCCCTACGAGCAGTACTTC. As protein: CASSLSGTGPPYEQYF.

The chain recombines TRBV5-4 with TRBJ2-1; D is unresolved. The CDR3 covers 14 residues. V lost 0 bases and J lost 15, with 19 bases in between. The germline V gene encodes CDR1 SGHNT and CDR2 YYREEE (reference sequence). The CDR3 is CASSLDAGSGAWFF. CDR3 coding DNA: TGTGCCAGCAGCTTGGATGCCGGAAGTGGAGCATGGTTCTTC.

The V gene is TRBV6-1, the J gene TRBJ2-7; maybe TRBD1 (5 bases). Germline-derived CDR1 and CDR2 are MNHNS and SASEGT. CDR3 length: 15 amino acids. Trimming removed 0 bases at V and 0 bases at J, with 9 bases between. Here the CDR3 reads CASSEAYRPSYEQYF. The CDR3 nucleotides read TGTGCCAGCAGTGAAGCGTACAGGCCCTCCTACGAGCAGTACTTC.

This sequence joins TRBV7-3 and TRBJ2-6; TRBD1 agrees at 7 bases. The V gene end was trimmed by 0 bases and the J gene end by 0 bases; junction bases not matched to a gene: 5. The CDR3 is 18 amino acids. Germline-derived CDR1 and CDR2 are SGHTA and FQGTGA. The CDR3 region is CASSLTGQPRSGANVLTF. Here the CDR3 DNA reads TGTGCCAGCAGCTTAACGGGACAGCCCCGCTCTGGGGCCAACGTCCTGACTTTC.

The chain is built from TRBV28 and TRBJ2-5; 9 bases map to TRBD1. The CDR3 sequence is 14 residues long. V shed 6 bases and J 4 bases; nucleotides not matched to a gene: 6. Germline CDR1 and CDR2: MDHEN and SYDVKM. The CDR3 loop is CASRDTGGGETQYF. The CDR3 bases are TGTGCCAGCAGGGACACAGGGGGCGGAGAGACCCAGTACTTC.

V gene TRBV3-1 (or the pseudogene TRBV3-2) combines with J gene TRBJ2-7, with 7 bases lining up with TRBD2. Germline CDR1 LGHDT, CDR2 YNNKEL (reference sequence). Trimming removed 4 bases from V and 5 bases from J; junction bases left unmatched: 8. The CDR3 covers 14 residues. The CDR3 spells CASSLREAGNEQYF. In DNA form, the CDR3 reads TGTGCCAGCAGCCTTCGGGAGGCGGGGAACGAGCAGTACTTC.

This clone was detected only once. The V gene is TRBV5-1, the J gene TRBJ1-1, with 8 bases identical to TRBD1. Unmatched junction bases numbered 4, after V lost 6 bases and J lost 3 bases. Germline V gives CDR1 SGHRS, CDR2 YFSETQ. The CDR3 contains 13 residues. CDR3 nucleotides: TGCGCCAGCACTTTGACAGGGGACACTGAAGCTTTCTTT. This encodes CASTLTGDTEAFF.

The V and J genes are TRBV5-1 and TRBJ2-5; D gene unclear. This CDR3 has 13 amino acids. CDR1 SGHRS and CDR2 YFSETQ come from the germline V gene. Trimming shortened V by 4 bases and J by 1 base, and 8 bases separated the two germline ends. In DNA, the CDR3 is TGCGCCAGCAGCCGTTCTCCCCAAGAGACCCAGTACTTC. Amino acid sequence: CASSRSPQETQYF.

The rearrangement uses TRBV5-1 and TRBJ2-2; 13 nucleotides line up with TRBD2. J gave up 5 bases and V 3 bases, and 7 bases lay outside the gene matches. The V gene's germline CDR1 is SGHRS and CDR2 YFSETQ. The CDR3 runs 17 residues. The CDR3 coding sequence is TGCGCCAGCAGCTCCGACGGACTAGCGGGGGCGACCGGGGAGCTGTTTTTT. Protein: CASSSDGLAGATGELFF.

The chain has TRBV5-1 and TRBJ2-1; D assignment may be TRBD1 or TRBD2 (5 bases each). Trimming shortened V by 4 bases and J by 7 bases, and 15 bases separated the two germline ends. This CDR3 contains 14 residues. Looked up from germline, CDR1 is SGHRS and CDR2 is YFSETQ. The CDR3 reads CASSGTGRQNEQFF. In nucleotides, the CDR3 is TGCGCCAGCAGCGGAACGGGACGTCAAAATGAGCAGTTCTTC. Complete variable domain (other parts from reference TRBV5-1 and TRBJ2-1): KAGVTQTPRYLIKTRGQQVTLSCSPISGHRSVSWYQQTPGQGLQFLFEYFSETQRNKGNFPGRFSGRQFSNSRSEMNVSTLELGDSALYLCASSGTGRQNEQFFGPGTRLTVL.

The CDR3 loop is CASSRTFTEAFF. The DNA of the CDR3 is TGTGCCAGTAGTCGGACATTCACTGAAGCTTTCTTT. The chain carries TRBV19 and TRBJ1-1; perhaps TRBD1 as D (5 bases). Germline V gene sequence: CDR1 LNHDA, CDR2 SQIVND (reference sequence). Trimming removed 5 bases from V and 4 bases from J, with 8 bases in between. CDR3 size: 12 residues.

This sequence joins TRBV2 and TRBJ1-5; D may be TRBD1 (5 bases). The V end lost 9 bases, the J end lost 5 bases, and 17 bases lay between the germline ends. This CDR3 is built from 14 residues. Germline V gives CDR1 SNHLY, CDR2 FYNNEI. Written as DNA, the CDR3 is TGTGCCAGTACTCCAGGGAATCAGGATCAGCCCCAGCATTTT. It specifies CASTPGNQDQPQHF.

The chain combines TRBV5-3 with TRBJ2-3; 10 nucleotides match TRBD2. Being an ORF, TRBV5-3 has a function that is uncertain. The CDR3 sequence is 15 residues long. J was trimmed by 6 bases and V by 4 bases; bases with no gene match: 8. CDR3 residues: CARSPLAGCLDTQYF. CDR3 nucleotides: TGTGCCAGAAGCCCACTAGCGGGGTGCTTGGATACGCAGTATTTT.

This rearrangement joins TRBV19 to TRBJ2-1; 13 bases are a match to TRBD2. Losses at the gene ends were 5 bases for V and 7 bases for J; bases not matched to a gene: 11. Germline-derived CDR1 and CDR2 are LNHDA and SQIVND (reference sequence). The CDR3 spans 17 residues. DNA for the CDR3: TGTGCCAGTAGTGCCACTAGCGGGAGGGCCTCAGGGAATGAGCAGTTCTTC. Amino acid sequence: CASSATSGRASGNEQFF.

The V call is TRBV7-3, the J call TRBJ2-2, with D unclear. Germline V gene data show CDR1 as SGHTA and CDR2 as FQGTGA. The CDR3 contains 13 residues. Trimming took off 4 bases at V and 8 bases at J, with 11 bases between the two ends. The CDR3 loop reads CASSSTPWGELFF. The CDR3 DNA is TGTGCCAGCAGCTCGACTCCATGGGGGGAGCTGTTTTTT.

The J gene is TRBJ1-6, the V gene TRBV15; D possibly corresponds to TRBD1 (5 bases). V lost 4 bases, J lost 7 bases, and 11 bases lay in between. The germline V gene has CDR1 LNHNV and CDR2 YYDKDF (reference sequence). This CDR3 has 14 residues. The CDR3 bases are TGTGCCACCAGCAATCGGAACAGGAATTCACCCCTCCACTTT. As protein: CATSNRNRNSPLHF.

CDR3 protein: CASSPEAGVNEKLFF. The CDR3 DNA reads as TGTGCCAGCAGCCCCGAGGCAGGGGTTAATGAAAAACTGTTTTTT. This chain connects TRBV9 to TRBJ1-4; D might be TRBD1 (6 bases). The V gene lost 4 bases and the J gene lost 4 bases, with 14 bases spanning the gap. CDR1 and CDR2 (germline): SGDLS, YYNGEE. The CDR3 contains 15 residues.

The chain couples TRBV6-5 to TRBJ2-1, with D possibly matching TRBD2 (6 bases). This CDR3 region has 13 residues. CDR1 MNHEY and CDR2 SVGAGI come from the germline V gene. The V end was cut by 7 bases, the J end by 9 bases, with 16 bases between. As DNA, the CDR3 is TGTGCCAGCACCGCCCCACCTAGCGTTGAGCAGTTCTTC. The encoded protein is CASTAPPSVEQFF.

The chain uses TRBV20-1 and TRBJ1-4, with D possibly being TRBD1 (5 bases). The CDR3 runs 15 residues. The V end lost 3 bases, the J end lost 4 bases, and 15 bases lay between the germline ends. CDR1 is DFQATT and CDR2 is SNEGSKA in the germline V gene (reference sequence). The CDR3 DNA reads TGCAGTGCTAGTCGGGGCAGTTACCTTAATGAAAAACTGTTTTTT. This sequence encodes CSASRGSYLNEKLFF.